The T cell receptor (beta chain) under discussion was sequenced for a study of cytomegalovirus exposure and HLA in healthy donors (dated by TCRdb to about 2017). With respect to the entire study: An earlier analysis of approximately 640 of the donors reported 250 to 300 Gb of sequence data and more than 90 million unique TCR beta sequences from around 200 million T cells. About 300 gigabases of sequencing data and approximately 84 million unique TCR sequences were included in an early release covering roughly 600 HLA-typed donors. Of the approximately 370 genotyped donors, 75% to 85% were placed in the genetic ancestry cluster associated with self-reported Caucasian donors. The aim of the study was to test whether cataloging public T cell receptors could identify signatures of past pathogen exposure. The study profiled the T cell repertoires of fewer than 850 subjects by immunosequencing and related them to cytomegalovirus serostatus. In addition to the first cohort of approximately 650 subjects, a separate validation cohort of 130 or so different subjects was used. High-throughput TCR immunosequencing, statistical association of individual TCRs with disease status, and machine learning were combined to predict cytomegalovirus infection status. To study patterns of TCR occurrence, a later analysis re-analyzed previously published TCR beta repertoires from around 660 donors and added high-resolution HLA genotyping. Rather than using new phenotypic data, the later analysis identified candidate immune exposures from TCR beta sequences and from how often those sequences occurred across donors. An earlier analysis of approximately 630 of the donors applied high-throughput TCR beta sequencing to assess whether each TCR beta V gene segment acted as functional or pseudogenic. Alongside the repertoire data, information on donor age, sex, ethnicity and CMV serostatus was compiled. Genome-wide SNP genotypes for about 65% of the 666 donors were used in a later genetic analysis, which treated that subset as a discovery cohort. All discovery cohort repertoires had been generated on a single sequencing platform. HLA typing covered class I and class II loci at four-digit resolution. Typing coverage varied by locus: roughly 629-640 donors for A, B, C, DRB1 and DQB1; more than 500 for DQA1; more than 600 for DPA1; roughly 450 for DPB1. Five DR-DQ haplotypes were treated as single units for association and clustering because of strong linkage in the cohort. Among around 400 genotyped donors of the cohort, an average of roughly 230,000 unique TCR beta nucleotide sequences was sequenced per donor, of which 15% to 20% were non-productive. Here is what the overall study found, with its caveats: In vitro tests confirmed that a few of the cytomegalovirus-associated TCR beta chains recognize cytomegalovirus antigens. V-gene and J-gene trimming of TCR beta chains was associated with a missense DCLRE1C variant in a later genetic analysis, and the association was replicated in an independent cohort. Several of the top co-occurrence clusters appeared to be linked to parvovirus B19, influenza, CMV and Epstein-Barr virus, according to a later analysis. The 87-base-pair reads could not distinguish some IMGT-functional V segments, including TRBV6-2 and TRBV6-3, so those segments were excluded. A cluster of highly shared sequence variants was judged likely to represent a technical artifact of the sequencing pipeline. Compared with equally common non-associated chains, HLA-associated TCR beta chains in a later analysis were more clonally expanded and had lower generation probabilities. HLA typing was unavailable for some donors at each locus, so association tests used only the typed subset. The presence/absence analyses assumed that sequencing depth was roughly uniform across donors, and that assumption may not be true. A further reported finding was that TCR beta sequences accurately predicted the HLA-A and HLA-B alleles for most subjects in the first cohort. According to the authors, the approach could potentially be generalized to other disease states and immunological phenotypes. Because counts were too low, roughly 16 rarely observed V segments, including chromosome 9 orphons, were excluded from the earlier analysis of 587 of the donors. Linkage disequilibrium might explain the correlated functional status among segregating V segments, but an unknown experimental factor could not be excluded. The cohort was sequenced for TCR beta chains only, and without alpha or paired-chain data the features that could be detected were limited. An earlier analysis of several hundred of the donors showed that most TCR beta V segments appeared in productive rearrangements either about 87% or about 30% of the time, which broadly matched IMGT annotations. Most TCR sequences were seen in very few donors, while some public TCRs were found in many individuals. Immune exposure information for the cohort was limited to CMV serostatus. A later analysis associated 16,951 TCR beta sequences with specific HLA alleles at a false discovery rate of 0.05. In a later analysis, the rate of TCR association differed among HLA loci, with DRB1 alleles having the most associated TCRs and HLA-C alleles having the fewest. Cytomegalovirus status was reported to be diagnosed by the classifier with high specificity and sensitivity in both the original and validation cohorts. When HLA alleles, especially DR and DQ, strongly co-occurred, attributing TCR associations to individual alleles was difficult. According to a later analysis, most CMV-associated TCR beta chains appeared to be HLA-restricted, and the HLA associations seemed to be driven largely by CMV exposure. Compared with the 666-donor mean, donors in an Asian-associated ancestry cluster had fewer N-insertions in productive TCRs, according to a later genetic analysis. A total of 164 TCR beta chains were listed by the study as associated with cytomegalovirus.

The cohort consisted of 666 healthy bone marrow donors. At the time of sampling, every cohort member was nominally healthy, though immune exposures that went unrecorded were likely present. The donor tested CMV seronegative, placing the donor among the roughly 400 seronegative members of the cohort. A peripheral blood sample was provided by each donor, and peripheral blood mononuclear cells were used for TCR beta sequencing. The Qiagen DNeasy Blood Extraction Kit was used to extract genomic DNA from the blood cell samples. Concerning this clone: The antigen it binds to is not known. No base quality values were provided; no much bigger clone lies one nucleotide off.

Library construction relied on the immunoSEQ multiplex PCR assay. For the multiplex PCR, a mixture combining 60 forward primers for TCR Vbeta segments and 13 reverse primers for TCR Jbeta segments was used. A multiplex PCR assay on genomic DNA amplified the CDR3 region of rearranged TCR beta genes. On the Illumina HiSeq System, the amplified TCR beta libraries were sequenced as 87-base-pair reads. Per the authors' processing: Across the roughly 600 repertoires, a later analysis counted around 80 million unique TCR beta chains, around 10 million of which were shared by at least two donors. To remove PCR and sequencing errors, raw reads were error-corrected and collapsed into unique sequences using a nearest-neighbor algorithm that merged closely related sequences. Alignment of CDR3 sequences to IMGT reference sequences was used to assign V, D and J gene segments. For a sequence to be retained, a match of at least six nucleotides was required to both a V gene segment and a J gene segment. A rearrangement was called productive if the CDR3 had no stop codons and remained in frame with V and J, and every other rearrangement was called non-productive. CDR3 was defined according to IMGT convention as the region running from the second conserved V-encoded cysteine to the conserved J-encoded phenylalanine. The earlier analysis of some 550 of the donors excluded any sequence lacking an unambiguous match to a single V gene segment. In an earlier analysis of 500 to 750 of the donors, V segments were called functional above 56.7% productive rearrangements and were called segregating when the between-donor standard deviation exceeded 5%. A statistical classification framework was developed to diagnose cytomegalovirus status using the catalog of TCR beta chain sequences. In a later analysis, TCR nucleotide sequences were compared against IMGT/GENE-DB human TR gene sequences so that V and J genes could be assigned. Using the TCRdist pipeline, a later analysis assigned CDR3 sequences along with most-parsimonious VDJ recombination scenarios. In a later analysis, each TCR beta chain was defined by its CDR3 amino acid sequence together with its V-gene family, and reads lacking a unique V-gene family were excluded. As a way to deal with suspected cross-contamination and a sequencing artifact, a later analysis dropped hundreds of nucleotide sequences that were highly shared and had low generation probability. For each public chain, a later analysis derived a clonal expansion index from normalized ranks of inferred template counts within each repertoire. In a later analysis, generation probabilities were computed using a VDJ recombination model fitted to out-of-frame rearrangements, and the results were checked against IGoR. Hypergeometric tests were used in a later analysis to score TCR-TCR, TCR-HLA and TCR-CMV co-occurrence, with a repertoire-size bias correction applied to the TCR pairs. A later analysis estimated false discovery rates by permuting HLA or CMV assignments 20 times. In a later analysis, co-occurring TCRs were grouped using DBSCAN, and TCRdist sequence similarity was added for clustering within HLA-allele-positive subsets. Repertoires with fewer than 30,000 or more than 120,000 public chains, plus five repertoires with anomalous nucleotide sharing, were excluded from co-occurrence clustering. TCRdb limited this immuneACCESS table to in-frame rearrangements with V and J called. A share of clones is missing; checked studies link under half to unresolved V genes, and the rest is unexplained. V, J and clone size derive from that table, while D and trimming were established from the DNA sequence. The sample table lists some 150,000 clones, about 72% of them with a count of one. Clones ranked in the top ten supply 1.3% to 1.5% of the sample.

From cysteine to phenylalanine, the CDR3 is 14 amino acids long. Of the read, only the CDR3 DNA is kept; its 42 bases are in frame from base 1. V is pruned by 5 bases and J by 2 bases, leaving 4 bases of the junction without a gene match. CDR1 and CDR2 are read off the germline V gene as SGHTA and FQGNSA. The V and J segments used are TRBV7-2 and TRBJ2-3, with 7 junctional bases fitting TRBD2. The sample taken for sequencing was PBMCs. The TCR sequence derives from a man in his sixties in good health and CMV-seronegative. The DNA sequence is TGTGCCAGCAGCCAAGCGGGGCTCACAGATACGCAGTATTTT. Its protein reads: CASSQAGLTDTQYF.